A selection of T cell receptor beta chains follows, all from one sample in a study of OX40 agonist ivuxolimab in advanced cancers. Clones were sequenced by immunoSEQ multiplex PCR, and TCRdb holds only the in-frame ones, with some missing. The data show roughly 97,000 clones, approximately 87% seen once. The source was CD4+ or CD8+ T cells sorted from blood, collected in a trial of the OX40 agonist ivuxolimab. The receptor source for this set is an adult with an advanced solid tumor such as melanoma, head and neck, liver or kidney cancer. The CDR3 runs from the conserved cysteine through the conserved F or W. Fields, in order: clone size, D gene, J gene, V gene, CDR3 length, CDR3 DNA, CDR3 protein. A D gene is named only where the DNA matches it firmly. Not every row has a clone size; where given, it reads once, few, many or a size class.

NA NA TRBJ1-5 TRBV29-1 14 TGCAGCGTTGGCGGGGCACTCAGCAATCAGCCCCAGCATTTT CSVGGALSNQPQHF
NA NA TRBJ1-2 TRBV18 16 TGTGCCAGCTCACCACCGGGTTCGGCCGCCGAGGATGGCTACACCTTC CASSPPGSAAEDGYTF
NA NA TRBJ1-5 TRBV6-7 13 TGTGCCAGCAGTTCAGGGAGTAAACAGCCCCAGCATTTT CASSSGSKQPQHF
NA NA TRBJ1-5 TRBV28 14 TGTGCCAGCAGTTTAGGACAGAACAATCAGCCCCAGCATTTT CASSLGQNNQPQHF
NA NA TRBJ2-7 TRBV5-1 14 TGCGCCAGCAGCTTTGATGGCGGAGCTCGAGAGCAGTACTTC CASSFDGGAREQYF
NA NA TRBJ1-2 TRBV7-8 15 TGTGCCAGCCGGACCGGGACCTGGGGCATGGATGGCTACACCTTC CASRTGTWGMDGYTF
NA TRBD2 TRBJ2-7 TRBV27 16 TGTGCCAGCAGTTCACCGACTAGCGGGAGGGCGTCCGAGCAGTACTTC CASSSPTSGRASEQYF
NA TRBD2 TRBJ2-1 TRBV7-9 17 TGTGCCAGCAGCACCTCGGGACTAGCGGGATCCTACAATGAGCAGTTCTTC CASSTSGLAGSYNEQFF
NA TRBD2 TRBJ2-7 TRBV5-1 16 TGCGCCAGCAGCTTGGCCAGCGGCGGGGGAACCTACGAGCAGTACTTC CASSLASGGGTYEQYF
NA TRBD2 TRBJ2-1 TRBV7-3 16 TGTGCCAGCAGCTTAAGGGCGGGTCCGCGGGGGGATGAGCAGTTCTTC CASSLRAGPRGDEQFF
NA TRBD2 TRBJ2-3 TRBV14 15 TGTGCCAGCAGCCAAGGTGGACTAGCGAAAGATACGCAGTATTTT CASSQGGLAKDTQYF
few NA TRBJ2-7 TRBV5-6 13 TGTGCCAGCAGCACGTACACTCTATACGAGCAGTACTTC CASSTYTLYEQYF
NA TRBD2 TRBJ2-7 TRBV19 14 TGTGCCAGTAGTATGAAGGCGGGGGTAGGCGAGCAGTACTTC CASSMKAGVGEQYF
NA NA TRBJ1-6 TRBV4-2 15 TGTGCCAGCAGCTTGGGAAGGGTCGGCGATTCACCCCTCCACTTT CASSLGRVGDSPLHF
NA NA TRBJ1-1 TRBV6-5 14 TGTGCCAGCATCGATTTAGGCGGGGGTACTGAAGCTTTCTTT CASIDLGGGTEAFF
once TRBD1 TRBJ1-4 TRBV29-1 14 TGCAGCGCCGTCATCGGCAGGGGGAATGAAAAACTGTTTTTT CSAVIGRGNEKLFF
NA NA TRBJ1-4 TRBV6-5 14 TGTGCCAGCAGATCAGGGGTATCTAATGAAAAACTGTTTTTT CASRSGVSNEKLFF
NA NA TRBJ2-2 TRBV6-6 15 TGTGCCAGCAAGCGAACAGAAACGAACACCGGGGAGCTGTTTTTT CASKRTETNTGELFF
NA TRBD1 TRBJ1-2 TRBV5-4 16 TGTGCCAGCAGCTTACAAGCTTACAGGGGGCAGGGTGGCTACACCTTC CASSLQAYRGQGGYTF
NA NA TRBJ1-2 TRBV4-2 17 TGTGCCAGCAGCCAAGACAGGAGGTCAGGACTTAACTATGGCTACACCTTC CASSQDRRSGLNYGYTF
NA NA TRBJ1-5 TRBV6-6 14 TGTGCCAGCAGCCCCGGGCTGGGCAATCAGCCCCAGCATTTT CASSPGLGNQPQHF
once NA TRBJ1-4 TRBV5-1 14 TGCGCCAGCAGCTGGACAAGTGATAATGAAAAACTGTTTTTT CASSWTSDNEKLFF
few NA TRBJ1-3 TRBV7-2 15 TGTGCCAGCAGCCCCCAAGCGTCGTCTGGAAACACCATATATTTT CASSPQASSGNTIYF
once TRBD1 TRBJ2-3 TRBV2 16 TGTGCCAGCAGTGTAGGGGACAGGGGAAAGGGAGATACGCAGTATTTT CASSVGDRGKGDTQYF
NA NA TRBJ2-5 TRBV18 13 TGTGCCAGCTCACCGGGCAGGGAAGAGACCCAGTACTTC CASSPGREETQYF
NA NA TRBJ1-1 TRBV27 14 TGTGCCAGCACTTCCCCACAGGGTGGGGGAAAAGCTTTCTTT CASTSPQGGGKAFF
NA NA TRBJ2-7 TRBV1 17 TGCACCAGCAGCCGTACTAAGGACAGGGGGCCTTCCTACGAGCAGTACTTC CTSSRTKDRGPSYEQYF
NA TRBD2 TRBJ2-3 TRBV5-4 16 TGTGCCAGCAGCCGAACGGGACTAGCGGTGACTTGGACGCAGTATTTT CASSRTGLAVTWTQYF
NA NA TRBJ2-2 TRBV4-2 17 TGTGCCAGCAGCCAAGCCCCGGGGGCGGGGAGGGCCGGGGAGCTGTTTTTT CASSQAPGAGRAGELFF
NA TRBD1 TRBJ1-2 TRBV30 14 TGTGCCTGGAGGGAGGTCGACAGGGAGTATGGCTACACCTTC CAWREVDREYGYTF
NA NA TRBJ2-1 TRBV27 13 TGTGCCAGCAGTTTCCATTTTAGCAATGAGCAGTTCTTC CASSFHFSNEQFF
NA NA TRBJ2-5 TRBV7-9 18 TGTGCCAGCAGCTTAGCGGGGGCTCGCCTAGCAGAAAAGGAGACCCAGTACTTC CASSLAGARLAEKETQYF
NA TRBD1 TRBJ2-7 TRBV18 14 TGTGCCAGCTCACCGGGGACAGGCAGCTACGAGCAGTACTTC CASSPGTGSYEQYF
NA TRBD1 TRBJ1-2 TRBV6-5 13 TGTGCCAGCAGTTCACCGGGACAGGGAGGCTACACCTTC CASSSPGQGGYTF
NA NA TRBJ2-2 TRBV15 17 TGTGCCACCAGCAGAGATCTAGGAGGGGGGGCCACCGGGGAGCTGTTTTTT CATSRDLGGGATGELFF
NA NA TRBJ2-1 TRBV7-9 13 TGTGCCAGCAGCTTAGGTACTGGTCTCGAGCAGTTCTTC CASSLGTGLEQFF
NA TRBD1 TRBJ2-6 TRBV29-1 14 TGCAGCGTTACAGGGGTAGCAGGGGCCAACGTCCTGACTTTC CSVTGVAGANVLTF
few NA TRBJ2-1 TRBV30 13 TGTGCCTGGAAGCCCTCAGCGGCTTGGGAGCAGTTCTTC CAWKPSAAWEQFF
once NA TRBJ1-2 TRBV19 13 TGTGCCAGTTCCAGACAGGACTGGTATGGCTACACCTTC CASSRQDWYGYTF
NA NA TRBJ2-7 TRBV13 15 TGTGCCAGCAGCTCCCCAGAGACAGGTACCTACGAGCAGTACTTC CASSSPETGTYEQYF
NA NA TRBJ1-2 TRBV5-1 15 TGCGCCAGCAGCTTCGTAGGACTTCAAGCGGATGGCTACACCTTC CASSFVGLQADGYTF
NA NA TRBJ2-3 TRBV2 12 TGTGCCAGCACTCCGGGGGCAGATACGCAGTATTTT CASTPGADTQYF
once TRBD2 TRBJ2-1 TRBV18 15 TGTGCCAGCTCACCGCACCCGGGGGGGTCAAATGAGCAGTTCTTC CASSPHPGGSNEQFF
NA NA TRBJ2-7 TRBV2 14 TGTGCCAGCAGACCGGTGGGGGGCGTTAGCGAGCAGTACTTC CASRPVGGVSEQYF
NA NA TRBJ1-5 TRBV9 15 TGTGCCAGCAGCGTAGGGTCAGGGTTAGGTCAGCCCCAGCATTTT CASSVGSGLGQPQHF
NA TRBD2 TRBJ2-7 TRBV5-1 17 TGCGCCAGCAGCAGGGGACTGGCGGGGGTTCGTGCCTACGAGCAGTACTTC CASSRGLAGVRAYEQYF
NA TRBD2 TRBJ2-1 TRBV6-6 15 TGTGCCAGCAGTTACTTCGGGACTAGCGACAATGAGCAGTTCTTC CASSYFGTSDNEQFF
NA NA TRBJ2-7 TRBV10-3 14 TGTGCCATCAGTGGGTCGTCCAGCGCCCCCGGGCAGTACTTC CAISGSSSAPGQYF
NA TRBD1 TRBJ2-1 TRBV5-1 17 TGCGCCAGCAGCTTGCGAGGGGGCGCATCCCGTACTCGTGAGCAGTTCTTC CASSLRGGASRTREQFF
NA TRBD2 TRBJ2-1 TRBV7-3 14 TGTGCCAGCAGCTCGGGACTAGCTCCCAATGAGCAGTTCTTC CASSSGLAPNEQFF
NA TRBD1 TRBJ2-2 TRBV6-5 15 TGTGCCAGCAGTGCCTGGACAGGGAAGACCGGGGAGCTGTTTTTT CASSAWTGKTGELFF
NA TRBD1 TRBJ2-7 TRBV6-5 15 TGTGCCAGCAGTTACTCGATTGGGACAGGGTTCGAGCAGTACTTC CASSYSIGTGFEQYF
NA NA TRBJ1-5 TRBV7-8 15 TGTGCCAGCAGCTTACGACCTAACCGCAATCAGCCCCAGCATTTT CASSLRPNRNQPQHF
NA TRBD1 TRBJ2-7 TRBV5-1 16 TGCGCCAGCAGCTTGGGACAGGGTCTGGACTCCTACGAGCAGTACTTC CASSLGQGLDSYEQYF
few NA TRBJ1-2 TRBV6-5 12 TGTGCCAGCAGTACAGGGAACTATGGCTACACCTTC CASSTGNYGYTF
NA NA TRBJ1-3 TRBV4-1 16 TGCGCCAGCAGCCCGACAGCCCCGAGCTCTGGAAACACCATATATTTT CASSPTAPSSGNTIYF
NA NA TRBJ2-1 TRBV5-6 13 TGTGCCAGCAGCTGGGGACAAGGCAATGAGCAGTTCTTC CASSWGQGNEQFF
NA NA TRBJ2-2 TRBV4-1 14 TGCGCCAGCAGCCCCAGGGAGATTAACGGGGAGCTGTTTTTT CASSPREINGELFF
once NA TRBJ1-1 TRBV7-8 13 TGTGCCAGCAGCTCAGGAGACAGTTCTGAAGCTTTCTTT CASSSGDSSEAFF
NA TRBD1 TRBJ2-7 TRBV6-5 14 TGTGCCAGCAGGATACAGGGGGCCGAATACGAGCAGTACTTC CASRIQGAEYEQYF